The text below deals with one TCR beta chain. Its antigen is currently not known. No much larger clone is present one base from it, and per-base qualities are unavailable. This record belongs to a study of radiotherapy plus CTLA-4 blockade in lung cancer listed by TCRdb under 2018. In the study overall: Objective responses occurred in roughly 19% of enrolled patients, and roughly 30% achieved disease control.

The study tested focal radiation therapy combined with CTLA-4 blockade (ipilimumab) in patients with chemo-refractory metastatic non-small-cell lung cancer. Library method: the immunoSEQ multiplex PCR assay. In its TCRdb copy, this immuneACCESS table keeps in-frame sequences only and misses some clones. Where compared with another copy, unresolved V genes explain less than half of these, and the others have no known cause. The sample profile shows some 110,000 clones; 81% of them were found once. 3% to 4% of the sample rests with the top ten. Paper-wide results and their limitations: Increased serum interferon-beta after radiation, together with early dynamic changes in blood T cell clones, were reported to be the strongest predictors of response. TCR clones derived from tumors expanded in peripheral blood after treatment with radiotherapy and ipilimumab.

Sequenced here: peripheral blood, sampled from a patient treated with radiotherapy plus ipilimumab. This TCR was recovered from a human donor with non-small cell lung cancer that progressed on radiotherapy plus ipilimumab. Some clones in this sample may be carry-over from other donors' samples.

The DNA sequence is TGTGCCAGCTCACCGTACACCGGGGAGCTGTTTTTT. Its product reads: CASSPYTGELFF. Recombination linked TRBV18 to TRBJ2-2; confidence is insufficient to name the D gene. Looking up the germline V gene yields CDR1 KGHSH and CDR2 LQKENI. Reading from cysteine to phenylalanine, the CDR3 counts 12 amino acids. Only CDR3 DNA is held: 36 bases, read in frame from base 1. The V end loses 3 bases and the J end loses 3 bases, and a stretch of 2 bases separates them.